This T cell receptor (beta chain) was documented in a study of T cells in narcolepsy. This CDR3 is built from 13 residues. CDR1 is SGHTA, CDR2 FQGTGA, per germline. Trimming removed 1 base at V and 3 bases at J, with 5 bases between. The study's findings and limits: Same-patient CSF and blood CD4+ T cell clonotypes included HCRT-specific and TRIB2-specific autoreactive ones.

Comments on this clone: Its antigen is unidentified.

Only in-frame clones appear in the TCRdb table, and some are missing; sequencing was by immunoSEQ multiplex PCR. This sample has fewer than 40,000 clones, with about four fifths found just once. The sequenced sample consisted of memory (CD45RA-) CD4+ T cells from blood. The source is a human donor in good health. The gene calls are TRBV7-3 and TRBJ2-3, with unresolved D. CDR3 sequence: CASSLKITDTQYF. The CDR3 coding sequence is TGTGCCAGCAGCTTAAAAATTACAGATACGCAGTATTTT.